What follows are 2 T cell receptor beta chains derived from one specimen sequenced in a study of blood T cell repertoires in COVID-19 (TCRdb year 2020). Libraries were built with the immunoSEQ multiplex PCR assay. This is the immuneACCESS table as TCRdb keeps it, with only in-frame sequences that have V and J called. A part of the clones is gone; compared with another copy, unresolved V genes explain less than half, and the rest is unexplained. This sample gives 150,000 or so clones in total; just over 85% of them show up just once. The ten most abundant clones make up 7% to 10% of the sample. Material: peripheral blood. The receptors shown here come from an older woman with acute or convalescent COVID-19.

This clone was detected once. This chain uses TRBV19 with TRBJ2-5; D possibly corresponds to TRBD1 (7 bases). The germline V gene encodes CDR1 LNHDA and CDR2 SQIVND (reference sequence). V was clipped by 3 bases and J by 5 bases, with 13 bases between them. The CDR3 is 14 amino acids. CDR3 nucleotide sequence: TGTGCCAGTAGTATTCCAGGGGGGAGGGAGACCCAGTACTTC. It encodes CASSIPGGRETQYF.

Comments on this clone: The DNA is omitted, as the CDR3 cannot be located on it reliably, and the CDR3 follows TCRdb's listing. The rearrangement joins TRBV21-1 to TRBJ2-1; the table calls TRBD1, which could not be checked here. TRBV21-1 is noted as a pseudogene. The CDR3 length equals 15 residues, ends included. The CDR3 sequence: CASSKRVGPGNEQFF.